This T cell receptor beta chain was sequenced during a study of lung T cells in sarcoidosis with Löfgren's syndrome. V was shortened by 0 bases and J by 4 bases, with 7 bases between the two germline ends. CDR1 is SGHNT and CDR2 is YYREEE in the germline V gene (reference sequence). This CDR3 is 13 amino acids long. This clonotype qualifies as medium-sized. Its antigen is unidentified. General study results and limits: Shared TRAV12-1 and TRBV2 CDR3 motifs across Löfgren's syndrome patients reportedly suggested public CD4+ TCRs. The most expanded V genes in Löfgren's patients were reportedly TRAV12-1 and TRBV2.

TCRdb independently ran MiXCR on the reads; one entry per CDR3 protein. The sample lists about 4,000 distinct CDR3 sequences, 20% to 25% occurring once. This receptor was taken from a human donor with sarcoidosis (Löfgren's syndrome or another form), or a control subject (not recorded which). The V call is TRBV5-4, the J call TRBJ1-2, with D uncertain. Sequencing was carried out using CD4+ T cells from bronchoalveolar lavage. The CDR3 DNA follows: TGTGCCAGCAGCTTGGAAGGAAGCTATGGCTACACCTTC. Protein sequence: CASSLEGSYGYTF.